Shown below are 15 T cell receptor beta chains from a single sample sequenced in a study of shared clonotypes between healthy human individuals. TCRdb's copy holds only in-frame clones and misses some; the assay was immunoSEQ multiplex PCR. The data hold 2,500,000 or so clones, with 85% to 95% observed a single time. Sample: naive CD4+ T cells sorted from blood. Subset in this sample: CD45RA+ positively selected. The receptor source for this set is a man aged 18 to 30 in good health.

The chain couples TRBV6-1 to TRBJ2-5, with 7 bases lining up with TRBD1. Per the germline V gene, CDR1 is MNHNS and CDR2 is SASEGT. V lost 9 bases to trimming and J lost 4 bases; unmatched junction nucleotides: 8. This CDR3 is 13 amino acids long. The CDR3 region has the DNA TGTGCCAGTGCAGGGGGTAGAGGAGAGACCCAGTACTTC. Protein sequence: CASAGGRGETQYF.

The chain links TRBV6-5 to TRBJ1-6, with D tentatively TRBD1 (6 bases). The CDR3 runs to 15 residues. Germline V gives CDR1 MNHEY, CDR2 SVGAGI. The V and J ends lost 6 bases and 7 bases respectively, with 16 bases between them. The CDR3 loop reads CASSRTVQLNSPLHF. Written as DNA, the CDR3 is TGTGCCAGCAGCCGGACAGTGCAACTCAATTCACCCCTCCACTTT.

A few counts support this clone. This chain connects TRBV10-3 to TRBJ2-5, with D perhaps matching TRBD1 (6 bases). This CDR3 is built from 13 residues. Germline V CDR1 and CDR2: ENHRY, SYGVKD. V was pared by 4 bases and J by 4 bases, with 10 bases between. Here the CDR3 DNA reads TGTGCCATCAGTGGGGCAGGGGCAGAGACCCAGTACTTC. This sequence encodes CAISGAGAETQYF.

The CDR3 is CASSQGAGETQYF. The CDR3 nucleotides read TGCGCCAGCAGCCAAGGGGCCGGGGAGACCCAGTACTTC. V usage is TRBV4-1 and J usage is TRBJ2-5; D remains unclear. Trimming took off 1 base at V and 5 bases at J, with 8 bases between the two ends. The CDR3 has 13 residues. The germline V gene has CDR1 MGHRA and CDR2 YSYEKL.

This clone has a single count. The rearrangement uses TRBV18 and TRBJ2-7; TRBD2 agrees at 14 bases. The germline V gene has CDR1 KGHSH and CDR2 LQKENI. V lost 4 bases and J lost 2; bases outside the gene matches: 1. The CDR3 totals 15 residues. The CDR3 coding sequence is TGTGCCAGCTCACTGACTAGCGGGGGGGCCTACGAGCAGTACTTC. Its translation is CASSLTSGGAYEQYF.

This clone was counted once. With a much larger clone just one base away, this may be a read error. Here the CDR3 reads CAWSVGEAQYF. The DNA for the CDR3 is TGTGCCTGGAGTGTAGGGGAGGCCCAGTACTTC. The chain couples TRBV30 to TRBJ2-5; D is perhaps TRBD2 (6 bases). Germline V lookup: CDR1 GTSNPN, CDR2 SVGIG (reference sequence). There are 11 residues in the CDR3. The V gene lost 0 bases and the J gene lost 9 bases, with 8 bases spanning the gap.

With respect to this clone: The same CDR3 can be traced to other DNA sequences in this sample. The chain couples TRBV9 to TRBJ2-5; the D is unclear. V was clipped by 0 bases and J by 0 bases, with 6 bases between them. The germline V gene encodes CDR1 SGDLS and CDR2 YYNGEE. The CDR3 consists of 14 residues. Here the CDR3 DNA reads TGTGCCAGCAGCGTAGGTGGGAACCAAGAGACCCAGTACTTC. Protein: CASSVGGNQETQYF.

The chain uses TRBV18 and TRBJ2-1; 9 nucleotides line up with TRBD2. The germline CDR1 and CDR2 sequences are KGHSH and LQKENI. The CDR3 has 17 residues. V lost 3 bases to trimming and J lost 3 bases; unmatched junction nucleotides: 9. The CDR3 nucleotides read TGTGCCAGCTCACCTATTTTAGCGGGAGTGTACTACAATGAGCAGTTCTTC. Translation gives CASSPILAGVYYNEQFF.

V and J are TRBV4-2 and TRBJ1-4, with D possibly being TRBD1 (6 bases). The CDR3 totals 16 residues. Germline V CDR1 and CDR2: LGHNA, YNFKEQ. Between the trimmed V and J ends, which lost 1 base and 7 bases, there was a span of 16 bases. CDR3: CASSQVPGAVTEKLFF. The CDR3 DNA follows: TGTGCCAGCAGCCAAGTGCCGGGGGCTGTTACTGAAAAACTGTTTTTT.

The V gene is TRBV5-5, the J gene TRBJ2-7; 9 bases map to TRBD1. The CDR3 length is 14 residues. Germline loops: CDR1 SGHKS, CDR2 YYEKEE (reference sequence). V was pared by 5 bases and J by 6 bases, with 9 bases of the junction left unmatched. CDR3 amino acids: CASRGGQGQREQYF. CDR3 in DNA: TGTGCCAGCAGAGGGGGACAGGGCCAACGCGAGCAGTACTTC.

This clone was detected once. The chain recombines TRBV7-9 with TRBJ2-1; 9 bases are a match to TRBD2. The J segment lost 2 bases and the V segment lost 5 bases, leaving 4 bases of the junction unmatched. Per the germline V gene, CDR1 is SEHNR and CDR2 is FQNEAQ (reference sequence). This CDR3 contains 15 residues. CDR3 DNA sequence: TGTGCCAGCAGCATCATAGCGGGGGCCTACAATGAGCAGTTCTTC. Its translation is CASSIIAGAYNEQFF.

The CDR3 is CASSRGANQPQHF. CDR3 coding DNA: TGTGCCAGCTCGCGGGGGGCCAATCAGCCCCAGCATTTT. The V gene is TRBV18, the J gene TRBJ1-5, with D possibly matching TRBD1 (6 bases). CDR3 size: 13 residues. The germline CDR1 and CDR2 sequences are KGHSH and LQKENI. V was shortened by 6 bases and J by 3 bases, with 9 bases between the two germline ends.

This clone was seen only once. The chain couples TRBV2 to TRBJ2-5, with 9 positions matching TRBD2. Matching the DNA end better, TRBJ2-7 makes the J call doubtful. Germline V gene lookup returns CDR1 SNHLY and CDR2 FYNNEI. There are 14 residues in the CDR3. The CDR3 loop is CASKRSGSSHEQYF. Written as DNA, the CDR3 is TGTGCCAGCAAGCGTAGCGGGAGTTCGCACGAGCAGTACTTC.

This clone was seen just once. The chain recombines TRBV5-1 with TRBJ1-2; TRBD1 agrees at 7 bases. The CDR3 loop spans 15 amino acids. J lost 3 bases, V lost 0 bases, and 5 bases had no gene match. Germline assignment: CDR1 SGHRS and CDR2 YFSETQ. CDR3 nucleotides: TGCGCCAGCAGCTTGGGACAGGGTAAAGACTATGGCTACACCTTC. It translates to CASSLGQGKDYGYTF.

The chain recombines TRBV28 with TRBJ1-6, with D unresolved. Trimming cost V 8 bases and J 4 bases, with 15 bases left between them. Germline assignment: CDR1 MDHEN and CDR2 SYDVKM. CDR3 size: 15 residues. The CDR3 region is CASGTQERYNSPLHF. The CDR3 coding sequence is TGTGCCAGCGGAACTCAGGAGAGGTATAATTCACCCCTCCACTTT.